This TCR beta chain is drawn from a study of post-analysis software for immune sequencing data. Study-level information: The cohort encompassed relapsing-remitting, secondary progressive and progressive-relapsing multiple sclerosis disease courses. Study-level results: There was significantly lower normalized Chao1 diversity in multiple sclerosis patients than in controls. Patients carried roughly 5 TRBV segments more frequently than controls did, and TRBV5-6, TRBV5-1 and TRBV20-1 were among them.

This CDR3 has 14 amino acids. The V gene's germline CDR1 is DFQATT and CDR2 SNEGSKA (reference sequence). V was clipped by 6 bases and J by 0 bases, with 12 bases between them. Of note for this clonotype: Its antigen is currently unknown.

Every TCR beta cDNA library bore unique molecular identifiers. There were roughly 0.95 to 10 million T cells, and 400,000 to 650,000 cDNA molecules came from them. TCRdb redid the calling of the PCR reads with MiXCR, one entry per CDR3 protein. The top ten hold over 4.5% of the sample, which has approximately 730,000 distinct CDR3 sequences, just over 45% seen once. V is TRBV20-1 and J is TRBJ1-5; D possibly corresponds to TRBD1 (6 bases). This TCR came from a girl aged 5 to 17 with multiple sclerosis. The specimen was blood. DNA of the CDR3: TGCAGTGCCGGTACAGGGTATAGCAATCAGCCCCAGCATTTT. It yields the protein CSAGTGYSNQPQHF.